A single sample gave rise to the 12 T cell receptor beta chains below, sequenced in a study of technical replicates of blood from a handful of donors. Libraries were prepared by immunoSEQ multiplex PCR; TCRdb keeps only in-frame clonotypes and omits some of them. The sample has more than 75,000 clones, 90% to 96% seen once; the top ten hold 0.36%. Material: T cells isolated from PBMCs. The receptors come from a human donor in good health.

The chain is built from TRBV5-5 and TRBJ1-1; D perhaps matches TRBD1 (6 bases). Germline V gives CDR1 SGHKS, CDR2 YYEKEE (reference sequence). The CDR3 sequence is 15 residues long. Deletions cut 2 bases from V and 0 bases from J, with 11 bases between. CDR3 nucleotides: TGTGCCAGCAGCTTTAGGACAGACATGAACACTGAAGCTTTCTTT. This codes for CASSFRTDMNTEAFF.

V usage is TRBV6-6 and J usage is TRBJ1-5; D is perhaps TRBD1 (5 bases). V dropped 6 bases and J dropped 6 bases, with 12 bases sitting between them. The CDR3 length is 13 residues. CDR1 and CDR2 (germline): MNHNY, SVGAGI (reference sequence). CDR3 sequence: CASSPVQGQPQHF. CDR3 in DNA: TGTGCCAGCAGCCCTGTGCAGGGTCAGCCCCAGCATTTT.

J is TRBJ2-5 and V is TRBV5-8; 11 nucleotides line up with TRBD2. Germline CDR1 is SGHTS and CDR2 is YDEGEE. The V segment lost 2 bases and the J segment 5 bases; nucleotides outside the gene matches: 2. This CDR3 is built from 14 residues. CDR3 sequence reads: CASSLLAGVETQYF. In DNA, the CDR3 is TGTGCCAGCAGCTTACTAGCGGGAGTTGAGACCCAGTACTTC.

This clone was seen more than once but under ten times. The chain uses TRBV4-3 and TRBJ1-3, with 8 bases that match TRBD1. Trimming removed 1 base from V and 4 bases from J; junction bases left unmatched: 6. The length of the CDR3 is 16 residues. CDR1 LGHNA and CDR2 YSLEER come from the germline V gene. The CDR3 loop is CASSQVQGAEGNTIYF. CDR3 nucleotide sequence: TGCGCCAGCAGCCAAGTGCAGGGGGCGGAAGGAAACACCATATATTTT.

This chain connects TRBV18 to TRBJ1-2; 7 bases are shared with TRBD1. V was clipped by 2 bases and J by 8 bases; unmatched bases: 8. This CDR3 has 14 amino acids. In germline, CDR1 is KGHSH, CDR2 LQKENI. The CDR3 bases are TGTGCCAGCTCACCATGGTCGACAGGGAAAGGCTACACCTTC. This translates into CASSPWSTGKGYTF.

V usage is TRBV11-3 and J usage is TRBJ2-5, with 9 bases identical to TRBD1. This CDR3 contains 12 residues. V trimming: 10 bases; J trimming: 10 bases; junction bases outside the gene matches: 10. Germline CDR1 is SGHNT and CDR2 is YENEEA. The CDR3 reads CATQGQGSIQYF. The CDR3 DNA follows: TGTGCCACCCAAGGACAGGGGAGCATCCAGTACTTC.

The chain couples TRBV16 to TRBJ1-2; D perhaps matches TRBD1 (6 bases). Germline V gene lookup returns CDR1 KGHSY and CDR2 FQNENV. This CDR3 comprises 13 residues. Trimming stripped 4 bases from V and 7 bases from J, with 13 bases between. CDR3 sequence reads: CASSPQGPGGYTF. The DNA for the CDR3 is TGTGCCAGCAGCCCACAGGGTCCGGGTGGCTACACCTTC.

This sequence joins TRBV5-1 and TRBJ2-5, with D uncertain. From germline, CDR1 is SGHRS and CDR2 YFSETQ. V dropped 3 bases and J dropped 5 bases, with 8 bases sitting between them. The CDR3 totals 12 residues. Written as DNA, the CDR3 is TGCGCCAGCAGCTCTCCCCAGGAGACCCAGTACTTC. Amino acid sequence: CASSSPQETQYF.

This chain links TRBV28 with TRBJ2-1, with a tentative D call TRBD1 (6 bases). Germline CDR1 reads MDHEN; CDR2 reads SYDVKM. CDR3 length equals 16 residues. V lost 2 bases and J lost 7, with 18 bases in between. Written as DNA, the CDR3 is TGTGCCAGCAGTTTAATAGCAGGGGCCTACACGAATGAGCAGTTCTTC. Translating gives CASSLIAGAYTNEQFF. The full variable domain, with the rest looked up from reference TRBV28 and TRBJ2-1, is DVKVTQSSRYLVKRTGEKVFLECVQDMDHENMFWYRQDPGLGLRLIYFSYDVKMKEKGDIPEGYSVSREKKERFSLILESASTNQTSMYLCASSLIAGAYTNEQFFGPGTRLTVL.

CDR3 protein: CASREGGGSYEQYF. The CDR3 DNA is TGTGCCAGCAGAGAAGGGGGTGGATCCTACGAGCAGTACTTC. The gene calls are TRBV28 and TRBJ2-7; tentatively, D is TRBD1 (6 bases). This CDR3 contains 14 residues. The V gene's germline CDR1 is MDHEN and CDR2 SYDVKM. V was cut by 6 bases and J by 1 base, with 13 bases left in between.

The chain links TRBV19 to TRBJ2-3; TRBD2 matches 11 bases. CDR1 is LNHDA, CDR2 SQIVND, per germline (reference sequence). The CDR3 totals 15 residues. With V trimmed by 7 bases and J by 2 bases, 5 bases remained unmatched. The CDR3 DNA follows: TGTGCCAGTATCCGACTAGCGGGATACACAGATACGCAGTATTTT. Translation gives CASIRLAGYTDTQYF.

This chain joins TRBV2 and TRBJ1-3, with D perhaps TRBD1 (6 bases). Germline assignment: CDR1 SNHLY and CDR2 FYNNEI. This CDR3 spans 15 amino acids. V lost 6 bases and J lost 2, with 14 bases in between. The CDR3 protein is CASRREGETGNTIYF. The CDR3 nucleotides read TGTGCCAGCAGAAGGGAGGGGGAGACTGGAAACACCATATATTTT.